The 25 T cell receptor beta chains given below trace back to one sample, sequenced in a study of T cells expressing NK-cell markers. One entry per CDR3 protein, without DNA, is what TCRdb gives after re-calling the 5' RACE reads. The ten top clones account for under 4.5%, within a sample of a few hundred thousand distinct CDR3 sequences. Input material: blood T cells: a sorted CD56 or NKG2C T cell subset, CD4+ or CD8+ T cells, or bulk PBMC T cells (not recorded which). The receptors come from a man between 18 and 29 years old in good health.

The chain couples TRBV10-3 to TRBJ2-1; lacking DNA, the TRBD2 call made by TCRdb goes unchecked. The CDR3 spans 15 residues. CDR1 and CDR2 from the germline V gene are ENHRY and SYGVKD. The chain's CDR3 is CAIRVLAGADNEQFF.

The J gene is TRBJ1-1, the V gene TRBV6-6; the TCRdb D gene call, TRBD1, has no DNA to confirm it. The CDR3 sequence is 13 residues long. In germline, CDR1 is MNHNY, CDR2 SVGAGI (reference sequence). CDR3 loop: CASSYSGGTEAFF.

The chain has TRBV27 and TRBJ2-1; TCRdb's D call of TRBD1 is untestable without DNA. Germline CDR1 is MNHEY and CDR2 is SMNVEV (reference sequence). This CDR3 region has 16 residues. This CDR3 reads CASSLSLGAAYNEQFF.

The chain employs TRBV7-8 and TRBJ2-3; TCRdb's D call of TRBD1 is untestable without DNA. The CDR3 loop spans 19 amino acids. Germline assignment: CDR1 SGHVS and CDR2 FQNEAQ. This chain's CDR3 is CASSLQWGQGAFGTDTQYF. Full variable domain (missing parts from reference TRBV7-8 and TRBJ2-3): GAGVSQSPRYKVAKRGQDVALRCDPISGHVSLFWYQQALGQGPEFLTYFQNEAQLDKSGLPSDRFFAERPEGSVSTLKIQRTQQEDSAVYLCASSLQWGQGAFGTDTQYFGPGTRLTVL.

The rearrangement links TRBV7-8 to TRBJ2-1; TCRdb indicates TRBD2, and absent DNA this call remains unverified. The CDR3 runs 16 residues. CDR1 is SGHVS and CDR2 is FQNEAQ in the germline V gene. The CDR3 sequence: CASSDPPGREIDEQFF. The complete variable domain, with remaining parts taken from reference TRBV7-8 and TRBJ2-1, reads GAGVSQSPRYKVAKRGQDVALRCDPISGHVSLFWYQQALGQGPEFLTYFQNEAQLDKSGLPSDRFFAERPEGSVSTLKIQRTQQEDSAVYLCASSDPPGREIDEQFFGPGTRLTVL.

V and J are TRBV24-1 and TRBJ2-7; TCRdb names TRBD1, which stays unverified in the absence of DNA. CDR3 length: 17 residues. Per the germline V gene, CDR1 is KGHDR and CDR2 is SFDVKD. The CDR3 spells CATSDLILDIVRAEQYF.

The chain links TRBV10-3 to TRBJ1-2. This CDR3 comprises 16 residues. Germline CDR1 is ENHRY and CDR2 is SYGVKD. Here the CDR3 reads CAIEAPTGGSNYGYTF.

The gene calls are TRBV12-3 or TRBV12-4 and TRBJ2-1; no DNA is available, so the TRBD2 call from TCRdb remains unchecked. The CDR3 has 16 residues. The CDR3 sequence: CASSREREGLYNEQFF.

This chain joins TRBV28 and TRBJ2-7; TCRdb returns TRBD2, unconfirmable since there is no DNA. CDR1 MDHEN and CDR2 SYDVKM come from the germline V gene. This CDR3 is 14 amino acids long. The CDR3 region is CASPPGTTVYEQYF.

V and J are TRBV24-1 and TRBJ2-1; TCRdb's assignment of TRBD2 cannot be checked, as there is no DNA. The CDR3 has 17 residues. Germline loops: CDR1 KGHDR, CDR2 SFDVKD. The CDR3 loop reads CATSDLQTSGSYNEQFF.

The chain is built from TRBV27 and TRBJ2-1; TCRdb designates TRBD2, a call that cannot be tested without DNA. CDR1 is MNHEY, CDR2 SMNVEV, per germline (reference sequence). The CDR3 sequence is 14 residues long. This CDR3 reads CASSPLGLVNEQFF.

V gene TRBV15 combines with J gene TRBJ2-1; TCRdb's D call of TRBD2 is untestable without DNA. This CDR3 is 13 amino acids long. CDR1 is LNHNV and CDR2 is YYDKDF in the germline V gene (reference sequence). CDR3 protein: CATSSQSRREQFF.

The rearrangement links TRBV7-2 to TRBJ1-1. The CDR3 sequence is 15 residues long. Germline lookup yields CDR1 SGHTA and CDR2 FQGNSA. The CDR3 protein is CASSLARVVGTEAFF. Using reference TRBV7-2 and TRBJ1-1 for the parts outside the CDR3, the full variable domain is GAGVSQSPSNKVTEKGKDVELRCDPISGHTALYWYRQSLGQGLEFLIYFQGNSAPDKSGLPSDRFSAERTGGSVSTLTIQRTQQEDSAVYLCASSLARVVGTEAFFGQGTRLTVV.

The rearrangement joins TRBV12-3 or TRBV12-4 to TRBJ1-6. This CDR3 is 15 amino acids long. The CDR3: CASSPDRSYNSPLHF.

The chain couples TRBV11-2 to TRBJ2-1; TCRdb proposes TRBD2, but this gene call is untestable without DNA. This CDR3 contains 17 residues. Germline values: CDR1 SGHAT, CDR2 FQNNGV. The CDR3 loop is CASSLGRGTSGSRRQFF.

The chain is built from TRBV6-1 and TRBJ1-2; TCRdb lists TRBD1, though no DNA is available to test this call. CDR1 is MNHNS and CDR2 is SASEGT in the germline V gene. This CDR3 comprises 15 residues. The CDR3: CASRRGGTGDDGYTF.

The rearrangement uses TRBV11-2 and TRBJ2-3; TCRdb returns TRBD1, unconfirmable since there is no DNA. The CDR3 sequence is 16 residues long. Germline V gene lookup returns CDR1 SGHAT and CDR2 FQNNGV. The CDR3: CASSLGGVSDFFTQYF.

This CDR3 reads CATSDVGVIPQETQYF. The chain couples TRBV24-1 to TRBJ2-5. CDR1 KGHDR and CDR2 SFDVKD come from the germline V gene. The CDR3 has 16 amino acids.

This sequence joins TRBV20-1 and TRBJ2-1; checking the TCRdb D call of TRBD2 is not possible without DNA. The CDR3 loop spans 14 amino acids. Germline loops: CDR1 DFQATT, CDR2 SNEGSKA (reference sequence). Here the CDR3 reads CSARDGTSGQHEFF.

J is TRBJ2-2 and V is TRBV15; TCRdb gives TRBD1 as the D gene, but with no DNA this cannot be confirmed. This CDR3 spans 17 amino acids. The germline V gene has CDR1 LNHNV and CDR2 YYDKDF (reference sequence). CDR3 protein: CATSRTTGTVNTGELFF.

V usage is TRBV6-1 and J usage is TRBJ1-5; checking the TCRdb D call of TRBD1 is not possible without DNA. This CDR3 region has 15 residues. Looked up from germline, CDR1 is MNHNS and CDR2 is SASEGT. CDR3 sequence: CASKGGRGLEQPQHF.

This chain links TRBV7-9 with TRBJ2-1; without DNA, the TCRdb call of TRBD2 cannot be checked. The CDR3 totals 16 residues. The germline gives CDR1 SEHNR, CDR2 FQNEAQ (reference sequence). This chain's CDR3 is CASSLEGTSGYNEQFF.

The chain combines TRBV12-3 or TRBV12-4 with TRBJ1-3; TCRdb names TRBD1, which stays unverified in the absence of DNA. The CDR3 runs to 15 residues. The CDR3 loop is CASSRDRTSGNTIYF.

The chain uses TRBV5-1 and TRBJ2-1; TCRdb's D call, TRBD2, is unchecked because there is no DNA. Germline V gene sequence: CDR1 SGHRS, CDR2 YFSETQ. The CDR3 consists of 16 residues. The CDR3 sequence: CASSQEGLAGYNEQFF.

The genes are TRBV11-1 and TRBJ2-2; TCRdb gives TRBD1 as the D gene, but with no DNA this cannot be confirmed. The CDR3 runs to 18 residues. Germline CDR1 SGHAT, CDR2 FQDESV (reference sequence). CDR3 loop: CASRVDRLGGTNTGELFF.